The entry below describes one TCR beta chain. No antigen is known for it. This sample was included in a study of STAT3 mutations in large granular lymphocyte leukemia. Study overall: Roughly half the longitudinally sequenced T-LGLL patients had canonical STAT3 mutations.

Points from the study as a whole: Persisting codominant clonotypes may have hidden a small pathogenic clone. At least one immunodominant TCR beta clonotype appeared in every T-cell large granular lymphocyte leukemia patient.

Using immunoSEQ multiplex PCR, the repertoire was profiled, and TCRdb retains in-frame clones only, with some absent. The repertoire holds nearly 25,000 clones, with about 94% as singletons. The germline CDR1 and CDR2 sequences are KGHSH and LQKENI. V trimming: 0 bases; J trimming: 8 bases; junction bases outside the gene matches: 1. The CDR3 sequence is 13 residues long. This receptor was obtained from a middle-aged man with T-cell large granular lymphocyte leukemia. Some clones in this sample may be carry-over from other donors' samples. Material: peripheral blood mononuclear cells. The J gene is TRBJ1-2, the V gene TRBV18, with 9 nucleotides matching TRBD1. In nucleotides, the CDR3 is TGTGCCAGCTCACCACCGGGACAGGGCGGCTACACCTTC. It encodes CASSPPGQGGYTF.